This T cell receptor (beta chain) derives from a study of technical replicates of blood from a handful of donors. This clone was observed a handful of times. The CDR3 loop spans 16 amino acids. V lost 0 bases to trimming and J lost 5 bases; unmatched junction nucleotides: 8. Germline-derived CDR1 and CDR2 are LGHNA and YSLEER. TCRdb keeps only in-frame clones here, not all; method: immunoSEQ multiplex PCR. The sample has about 81,000 clones; approximately 75% are singletons. What was sequenced was PBMCs. The TCR originated in a human donor in good health. Some clones in this sample may be carry-over from other donors' samples. The gene calls are TRBV4-3 and TRBJ2-7, with 9 bases aligning to TRBD2. CDR3 amino acids: CASSQDWRGGLHEQYF. The CDR3 bases are TGCGCCAGCAGCCAAGATTGGCGGGGGGGCCTCCACGAGCAGTACTTC.